Here is one T cell receptor (beta chain) with its context. As yet, its antigen is unknown. These data are taken from a study of shared clonotypes between healthy human individuals. Findings and limits, study-wide: Rarefaction demonstrated incomplete sorted-subset sequencing despite large depth.

Methods used by the authors: Owing to the provision of junction-only sequences devoid of quality scores by immunoSEQ, filtering differed. Here immunoSEQ multiplex PCR was the method, and the copy in TCRdb shows in-frame clones only, minus some. The DNA gave D and trimming, while V, J and clone size come from that table. The sample shows 2 million to 2.5 million clones, roughly 95% of them seen only once. Germline values: CDR1 MNHNS, CDR2 SASEGT. CDR3 length: 14 residues. Unmatched junction bases numbered 8, after V lost 6 bases and J lost 4 bases. The V and J genes are TRBV6-1 and TRBJ2-5; 7 nucleotides match TRBD2. Sequencing was done on a sample of naive CD4+ T cells sorted from blood. As for subset: CD45RA+ positively selected. This receptor was obtained from a man between 18 and 35 years old in good health. CDR3 bases: TGTGCCAGCAGGACTAGCCCTCCATCAGAGACCCAGTACTTC. It is translated as CASRTSPPSETQYF.